This T cell receptor beta chain is from a study of blood T cell repertoires in COVID-19 (dated by TCRdb to about 2020). At the level of the whole study: Samples from collaborators originated in the United States, Italy and Spain and spanned both the acute and convalescent phases of COVID-19. The prospective study material was composed of cDNA or gDNA derived from T cells, B-cell-depleted T cells, or PBMCs. The dataset comprised deeply sampled blood TCRbeta repertoires from subjects exposed to, actively infected with, or recovered from COVID-19. The repertoires were released in a freely available public database intended as a resource for research on the immune response to SARS-CoV-2. Samples were obtained from the ongoing ImmuneRACE study (first 160 participants) and from 1,254 subjects provided by 6 global collaborators. Nearly every sample came with metadata listing a de-identified subject ID, COVID-19 status, age in years and sex. Where available, HLA class I and class II types were obtained from metadata supplied by the sample provider rather than from assay-based typing.

As for this clone: Its cognate antigen has yet to be identified. Qualities for individual bases were not recorded, and no much larger clone is one base off.

Each collaborating institution followed its own protocols to collect whole blood in K2EDTA tubes. For TCRbeta analysis, collaborator samples were shipped as frozen whole blood, as isolated PBMCs, or as DNA extracted from either sample type. Beyond this particular receptor, the publication reports: The quantity of clinical and demographic metadata differed by source and by participant and was supplied without curation.

The immunoSEQ Assay, a bias-controlled multiplex PCR, was used to amplify TCRbeta CDR3 regions from genomic DNA. In the authors' own workflow: Nucleated cell counts per sample were estimated from amplification of reference gene primers within the assay. To quantify the absolute abundance of each unique TCRbeta CDR3 rearrangement, sequence reads were collapsed and filtered. For each sample, productive Simpson clonality was calculated as the square root of Simpson's diversity index over productive rearrangements. The table comes from immuneACCESS by way of TCRdb, which keeps in-frame sequences with V and J called. Part of the clones is missing from these tables; in studies checked, under half for an unresolved V gene and the rest for unknown reasons. D and trimming were read from the DNA, whereas the V and J calls and clone size are those reported in that table. The sample profile shows under 200,000 clones; 85% to 90% of them were found once. Together, the top ten hold about 6.5% of the sample.

Sequenced sample: peripheral blood. The TCR comes from a woman of 80 years or more in a cohort sampled during active or convalescent COVID-19.

This receptor has the CDR3 CASSPDRGNTGELFF. The sequence in DNA is TGTGCCAGCTCACCGGACAGGGGGAACACCGGGGAGCTGTTTTTT. Recombination connected TRBV18 to TRBJ2-2; 9 bases in between match TRBD1. The CDR1 and CDR2 encoded by the germline V gene are KGHSH and LQKENI. From the cysteine up to the phenylalanine, the CDR3 has a length of 15 residues. The CDR3 DNA has 45 bases and is translated from base 1. Relative to germline, V is missing 3 bases and J is missing 1 base, with 0 bases of the junction outside any gene match.